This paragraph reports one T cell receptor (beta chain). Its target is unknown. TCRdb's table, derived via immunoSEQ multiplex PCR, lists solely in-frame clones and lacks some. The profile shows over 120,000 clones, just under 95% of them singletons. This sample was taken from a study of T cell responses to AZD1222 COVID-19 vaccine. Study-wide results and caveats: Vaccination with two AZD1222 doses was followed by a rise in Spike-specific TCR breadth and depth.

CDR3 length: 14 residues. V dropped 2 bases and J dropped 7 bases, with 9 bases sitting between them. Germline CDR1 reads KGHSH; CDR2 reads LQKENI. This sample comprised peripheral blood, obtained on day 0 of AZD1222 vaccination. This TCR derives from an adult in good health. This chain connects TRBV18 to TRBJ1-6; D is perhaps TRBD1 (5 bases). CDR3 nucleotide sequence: TGTGCCAGCTCACCAGCCCAGGGCAATTCACCCCTCCACTTT. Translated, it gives CASSPAQGNSPLHF.